This TCR beta chain emerged from a study of T cell responses to AZD1222 COVID-19 vaccine. Profiled with immunoSEQ multiplex PCR; TCRdb holds only in-frame clones, not every one. The table lists around 120,000 clones, approximately 91% of them singletons. The receptor's source is an adult in good health. The material was peripheral blood, obtained on day 0 of AZD1222 vaccination.

The CDR3 reads CASRQWEGAPLHF. Written as DNA, the CDR3 is TGTGCCAGCCGTCAGTGGGAGGGGGCACCCCTCCACTTT. The gene calls are TRBV27 and TRBJ1-6; tentative D call: TRBD1 (6 bases). V was cut by 8 bases and J by 11 bases, with 16 bases left in between. Germline-derived CDR1 and CDR2 are MNHEY and SMNVEV (reference sequence). The CDR3 totals 13 residues.